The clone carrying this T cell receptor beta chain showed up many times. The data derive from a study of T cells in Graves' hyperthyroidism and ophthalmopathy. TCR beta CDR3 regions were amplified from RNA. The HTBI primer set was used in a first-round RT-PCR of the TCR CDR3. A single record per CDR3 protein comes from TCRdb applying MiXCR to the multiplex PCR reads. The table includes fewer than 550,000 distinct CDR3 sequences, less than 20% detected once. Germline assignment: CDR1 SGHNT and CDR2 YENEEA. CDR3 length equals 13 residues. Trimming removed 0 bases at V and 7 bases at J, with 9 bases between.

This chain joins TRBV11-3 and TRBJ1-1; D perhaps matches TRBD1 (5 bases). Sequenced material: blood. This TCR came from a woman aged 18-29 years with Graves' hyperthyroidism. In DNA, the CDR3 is TGTGCCAGCAGCTTAGAACCGGGGGTTGAAGCTTTCTTT. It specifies CASSLEPGVEAFF.